This T cell receptor beta chain was documented in a study of blood T cells in healthy people across ages. The count of this clonotype is one. Germline CDR1 and CDR2: MNHNS and SASEGT. The V gene lost 2 bases and the J gene lost 6 bases, with 15 bases spanning the gap. The CDR3 spans 15 residues. Donation came from healthy Caucasian individuals in Russia who were aged about 6 to 95. The second PCR ran about 6 to 11 cycles with a sample-barcoded 5' primer and J-beta primers. Each TCR beta cDNA got a 12-nucleotide random molecular identifier. Each CDR3 protein gets one entry after TCRdb re-called the 5' RACE reads with MiXCR. Of around 780,000 distinct CDR3 sequences in the sample, around 50% were seen once.

The chain carries TRBV6-1 and TRBJ2-3; D is ambiguous. Sample: blood. This clonotype originated in a man in his forties or fifties in good health. CDR3 nucleotide sequence: TGTGCCAGCAGTGAATATATCTCGGTTGGGGATACGCAGTATTTT. Amino acid sequence: CASSEYISVGDTQYF.